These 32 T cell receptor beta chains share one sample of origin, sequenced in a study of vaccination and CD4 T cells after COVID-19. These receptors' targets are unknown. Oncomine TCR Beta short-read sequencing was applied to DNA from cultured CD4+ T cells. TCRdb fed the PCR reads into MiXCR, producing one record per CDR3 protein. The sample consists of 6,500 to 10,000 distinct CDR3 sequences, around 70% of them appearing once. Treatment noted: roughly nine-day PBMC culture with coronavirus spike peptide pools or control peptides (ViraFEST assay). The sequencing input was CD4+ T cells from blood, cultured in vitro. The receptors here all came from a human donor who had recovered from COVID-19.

As DNA, the CDR3 is TGTGCCAGCGGCGACAGGGGCCGCCCCCAAGAGACCCAGTACTTC. It specifies CASGDRGRPQETQYF. The gene calls are TRBV7-2 and TRBJ2-5, with 8 bases fitting TRBD1. Germline V gene data show CDR1 as SGHTA and CDR2 as FQGNSA. V lost 8 bases to trimming and J lost 1 base; unmatched junction nucleotides: 9. The CDR3 is 15 amino acids.

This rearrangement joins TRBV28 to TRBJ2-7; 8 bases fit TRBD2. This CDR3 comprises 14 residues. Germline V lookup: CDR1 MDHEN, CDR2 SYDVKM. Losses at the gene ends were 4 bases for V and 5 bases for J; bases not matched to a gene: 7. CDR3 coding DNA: TGTGCCAGCAGTTCCGGGACTAGACATCACGAGCAGTACTTC. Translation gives CASSSGTRHHEQYF.

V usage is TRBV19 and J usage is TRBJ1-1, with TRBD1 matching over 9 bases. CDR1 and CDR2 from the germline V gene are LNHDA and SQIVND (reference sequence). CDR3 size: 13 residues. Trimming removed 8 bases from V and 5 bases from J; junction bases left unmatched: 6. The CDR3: CASFRQGETEAFF. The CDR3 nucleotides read TGTGCCAGTTTCCGACAGGGGGAAACTGAAGCTTTCTTT.

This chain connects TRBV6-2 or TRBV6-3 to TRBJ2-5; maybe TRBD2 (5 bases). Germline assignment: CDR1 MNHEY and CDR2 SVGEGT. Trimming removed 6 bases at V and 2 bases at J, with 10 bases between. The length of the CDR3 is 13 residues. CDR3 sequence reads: CASRPPGQETQYF. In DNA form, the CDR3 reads TGTGCCAGCAGACCTCCGGGGCAAGAGACCCAGTACTTC.

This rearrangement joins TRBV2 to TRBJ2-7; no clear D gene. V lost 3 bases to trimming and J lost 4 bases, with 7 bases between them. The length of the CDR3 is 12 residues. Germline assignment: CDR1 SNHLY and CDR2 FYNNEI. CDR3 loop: CASSDHTYEQYF. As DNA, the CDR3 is TGTGCCAGCAGTGACCACACGTACGAGCAGTACTTC.

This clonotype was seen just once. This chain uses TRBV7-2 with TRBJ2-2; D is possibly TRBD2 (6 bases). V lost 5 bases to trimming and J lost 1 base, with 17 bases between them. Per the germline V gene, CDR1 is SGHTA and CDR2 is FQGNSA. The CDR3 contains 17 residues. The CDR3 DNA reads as TGTGCCAGCAGCCTTGGCCCCACTAGCCTGAACACCGGGGAGCTGTTTTTT. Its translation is CASSLGPTSLNTGELFF.

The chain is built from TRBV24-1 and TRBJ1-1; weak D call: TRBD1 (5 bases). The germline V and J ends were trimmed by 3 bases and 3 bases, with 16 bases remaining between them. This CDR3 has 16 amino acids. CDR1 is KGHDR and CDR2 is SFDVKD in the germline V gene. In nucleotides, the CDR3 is TGTGCCACCAGTGATCCCTCCCGGGGGACGGACACTGAAGCTTTCTTT. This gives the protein CATSDPSRGTDTEAFF.

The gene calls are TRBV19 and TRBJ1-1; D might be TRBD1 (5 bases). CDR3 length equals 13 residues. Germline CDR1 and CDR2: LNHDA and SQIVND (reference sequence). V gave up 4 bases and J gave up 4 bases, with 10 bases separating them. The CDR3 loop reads CASSRQGLTEAFF. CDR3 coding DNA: TGTGCCAGTAGTAGGCAGGGTCTCACTGAAGCTTTCTTT.

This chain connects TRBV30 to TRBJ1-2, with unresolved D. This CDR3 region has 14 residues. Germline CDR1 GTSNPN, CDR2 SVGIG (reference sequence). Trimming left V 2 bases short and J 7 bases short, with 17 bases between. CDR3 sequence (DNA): TGTGCCTGGAGTCCATCCGGGCGGGGAACTGGCTACACCTTC. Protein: CAWSPSGRGTGYTF.

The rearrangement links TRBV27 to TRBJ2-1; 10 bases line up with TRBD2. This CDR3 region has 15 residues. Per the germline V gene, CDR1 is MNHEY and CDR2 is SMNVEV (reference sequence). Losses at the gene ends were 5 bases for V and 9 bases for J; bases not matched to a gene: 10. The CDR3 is CASSPKLAGSLEQFF. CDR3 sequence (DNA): TGTGCCAGCAGTCCGAAACTAGCGGGGTCCCTTGAGCAGTTCTTC.

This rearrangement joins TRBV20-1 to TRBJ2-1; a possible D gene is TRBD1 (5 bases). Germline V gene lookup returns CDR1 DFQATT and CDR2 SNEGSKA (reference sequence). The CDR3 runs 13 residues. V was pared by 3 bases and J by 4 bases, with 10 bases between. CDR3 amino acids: CSASRGSYNEQFF. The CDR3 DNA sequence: TGCAGTGCTAGTAGGGGTTCTTACAATGAGCAGTTCTTC.

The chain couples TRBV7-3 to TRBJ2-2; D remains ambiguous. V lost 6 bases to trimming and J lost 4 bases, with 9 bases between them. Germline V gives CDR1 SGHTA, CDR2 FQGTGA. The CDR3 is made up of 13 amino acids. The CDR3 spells CASRPDGTGELFF. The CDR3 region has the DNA TGTGCCAGCAGGCCGGATGGCACCGGGGAGCTGTTTTTT. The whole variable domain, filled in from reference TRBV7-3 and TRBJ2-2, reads GAGVSQTPSNKVTEKGKYVELRCDPISGHTALYWYRQSLGQGPEFLIYFQGTGAADDSGLPNDRFFAVRPEGSVSTLKIQRTERGDSAVYLCASRPDGTGELFFGEGSRLTVL.

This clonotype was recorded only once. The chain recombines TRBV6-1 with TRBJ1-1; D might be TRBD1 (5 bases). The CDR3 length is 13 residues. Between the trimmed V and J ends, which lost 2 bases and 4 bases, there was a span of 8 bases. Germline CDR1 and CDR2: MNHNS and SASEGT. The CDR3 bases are TGTGCCAGCAGTGAAAGGGGAGTCACTGAAGCTTTCTTT. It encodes CASSERGVTEAFF.

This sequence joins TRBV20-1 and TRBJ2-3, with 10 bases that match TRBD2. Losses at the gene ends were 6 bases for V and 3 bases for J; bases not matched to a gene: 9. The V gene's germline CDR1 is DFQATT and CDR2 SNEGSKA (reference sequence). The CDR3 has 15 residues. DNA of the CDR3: TGCAGTGCCTGGAGCGGGGGGGCCGTGACAGATACGCAGTATTTT. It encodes CSAWSGGAVTDTQYF.

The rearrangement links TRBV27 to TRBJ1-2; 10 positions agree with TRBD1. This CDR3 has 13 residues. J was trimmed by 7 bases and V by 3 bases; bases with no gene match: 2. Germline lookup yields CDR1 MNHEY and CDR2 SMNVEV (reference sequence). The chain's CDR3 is CASSFRTGGGYTF. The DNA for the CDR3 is TGTGCCAGCAGTTTCCGGACAGGGGGTGGCTACACCTTC.

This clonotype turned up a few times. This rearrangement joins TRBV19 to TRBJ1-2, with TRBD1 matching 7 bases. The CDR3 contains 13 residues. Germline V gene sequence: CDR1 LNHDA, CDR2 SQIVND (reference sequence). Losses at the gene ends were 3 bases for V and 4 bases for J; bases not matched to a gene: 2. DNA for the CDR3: TGTGCCAGTAGTATCCGGGACAGCTATGGCTACACCTTC. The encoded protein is CASSIRDSYGYTF.

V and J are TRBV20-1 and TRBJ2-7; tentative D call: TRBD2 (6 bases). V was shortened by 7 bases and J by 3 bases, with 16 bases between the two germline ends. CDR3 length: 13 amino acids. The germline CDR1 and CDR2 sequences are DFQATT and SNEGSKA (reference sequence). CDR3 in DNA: TGCAGTGGGGGCGCGGGACCTCGCTACGAGCAGTACTTC. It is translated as CSGGAGPRYEQYF.

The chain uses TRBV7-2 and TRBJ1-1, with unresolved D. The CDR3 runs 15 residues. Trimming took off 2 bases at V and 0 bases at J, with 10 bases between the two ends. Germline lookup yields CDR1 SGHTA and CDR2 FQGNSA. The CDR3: CASSLSRAMNTEAFF. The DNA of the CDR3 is TGTGCCAGCAGCTTAAGTAGGGCCATGAACACTGAAGCTTTCTTT. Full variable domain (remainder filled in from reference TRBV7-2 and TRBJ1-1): GAGVSQSPSNKVTEKGKDVELRCDPISGHTALYWYRQSLGQGLEFLIYFQGNSAPDKSGLPSDRFSAERTGGSVSTLTIQRTQQEDSAVYLCASSLSRAMNTEAFFGQGTRLTVV.

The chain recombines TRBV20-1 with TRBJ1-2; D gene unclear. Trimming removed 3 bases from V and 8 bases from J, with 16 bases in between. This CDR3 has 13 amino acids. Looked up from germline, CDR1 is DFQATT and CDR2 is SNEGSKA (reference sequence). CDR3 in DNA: TGCAGTGCTAGGAGGTCTGGACTTAGGGGCTACACCTTC. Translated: CSARRSGLRGYTF.

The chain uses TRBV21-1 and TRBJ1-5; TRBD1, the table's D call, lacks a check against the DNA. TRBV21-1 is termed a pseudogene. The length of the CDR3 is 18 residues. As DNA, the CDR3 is TGTGCCAGCACCAGGACAGGGGGCGGCACTTTTCTCAATCAGCCCCAGCATTTT. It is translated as CASTRTGGGTFLNQPQHF.

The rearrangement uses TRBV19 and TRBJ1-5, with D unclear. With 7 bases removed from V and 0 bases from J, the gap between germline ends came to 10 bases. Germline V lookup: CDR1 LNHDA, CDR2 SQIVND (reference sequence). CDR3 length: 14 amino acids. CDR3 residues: CASTGLYSNQPQHF. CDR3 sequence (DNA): TGTGCCAGTACAGGACTTTATAGCAATCAGCCCCAGCATTTT.

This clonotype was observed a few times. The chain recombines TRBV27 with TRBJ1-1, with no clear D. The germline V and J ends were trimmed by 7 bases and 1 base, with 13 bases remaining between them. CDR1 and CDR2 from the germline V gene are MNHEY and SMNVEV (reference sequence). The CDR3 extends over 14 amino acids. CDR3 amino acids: CASIMRSGNTEAFF. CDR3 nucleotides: TGTGCCAGCATCATGAGAAGCGGGAACACTGAAGCTTTCTTT.

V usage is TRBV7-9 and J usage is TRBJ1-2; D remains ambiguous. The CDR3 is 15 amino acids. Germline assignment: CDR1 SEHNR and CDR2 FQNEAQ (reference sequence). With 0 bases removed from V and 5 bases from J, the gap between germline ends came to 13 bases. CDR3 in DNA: TGTGCCAGCAGCTTAGCAGGCCCTCTGGAATATGGCTACACCTTC. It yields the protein CASSLAGPLEYGYTF.

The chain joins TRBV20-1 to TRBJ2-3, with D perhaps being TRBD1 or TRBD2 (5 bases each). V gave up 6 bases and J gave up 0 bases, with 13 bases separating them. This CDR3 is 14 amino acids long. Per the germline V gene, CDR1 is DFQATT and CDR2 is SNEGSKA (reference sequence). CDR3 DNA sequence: TGCAGTGCCTGGGGCCGGGATAGCACAGATACGCAGTATTTT. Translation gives CSAWGRDSTDTQYF.

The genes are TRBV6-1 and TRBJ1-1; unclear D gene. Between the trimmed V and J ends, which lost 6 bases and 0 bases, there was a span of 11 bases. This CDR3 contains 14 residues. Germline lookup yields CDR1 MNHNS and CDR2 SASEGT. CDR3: CASSLQSMNTEAFF. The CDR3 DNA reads TGTGCCAGCAGCCTACAGAGTATGAACACTGAAGCTTTCTTT.

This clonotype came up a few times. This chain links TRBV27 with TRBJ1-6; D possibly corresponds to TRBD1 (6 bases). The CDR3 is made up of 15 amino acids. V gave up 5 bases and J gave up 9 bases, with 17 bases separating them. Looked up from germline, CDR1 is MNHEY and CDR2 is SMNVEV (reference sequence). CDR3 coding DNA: TGTGCCAGCAGTGAAGACAGGATACGCGTTTCACCCCTCCACTTT. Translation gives CASSEDRIRVSPLHF.

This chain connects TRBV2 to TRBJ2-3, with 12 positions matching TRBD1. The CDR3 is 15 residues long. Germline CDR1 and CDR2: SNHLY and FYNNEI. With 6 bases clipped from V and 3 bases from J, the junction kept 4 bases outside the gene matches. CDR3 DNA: TGTGCCAGCAGGGGGACAGGGGGCCCTACAGATACGCAGTATTTT. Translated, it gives CASRGTGGPTDTQYF.

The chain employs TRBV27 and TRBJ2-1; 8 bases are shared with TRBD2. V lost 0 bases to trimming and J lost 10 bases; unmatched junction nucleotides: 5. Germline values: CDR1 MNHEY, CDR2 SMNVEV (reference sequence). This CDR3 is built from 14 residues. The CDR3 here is CASSLSGLVKEQFF. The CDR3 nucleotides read TGTGCCAGCAGTTTATCGGGACTAGTCAAAGAGCAGTTCTTC.

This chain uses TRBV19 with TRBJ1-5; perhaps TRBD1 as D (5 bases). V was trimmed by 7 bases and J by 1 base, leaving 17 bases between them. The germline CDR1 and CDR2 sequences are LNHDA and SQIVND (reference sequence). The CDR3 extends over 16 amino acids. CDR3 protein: CASTEVFRASNQPQHF. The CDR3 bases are TGTGCCAGTACCGAGGTGTTCAGGGCAAGCAATCAGCCCCAGCATTTT.

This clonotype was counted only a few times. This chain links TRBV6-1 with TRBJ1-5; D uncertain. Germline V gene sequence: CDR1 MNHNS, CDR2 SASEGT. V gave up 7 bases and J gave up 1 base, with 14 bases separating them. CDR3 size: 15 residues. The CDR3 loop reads CASTLGAGSNQPQHF. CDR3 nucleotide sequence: TGTGCCAGCACCCTTGGTGCAGGAAGCAATCAGCCCCAGCATTTT.

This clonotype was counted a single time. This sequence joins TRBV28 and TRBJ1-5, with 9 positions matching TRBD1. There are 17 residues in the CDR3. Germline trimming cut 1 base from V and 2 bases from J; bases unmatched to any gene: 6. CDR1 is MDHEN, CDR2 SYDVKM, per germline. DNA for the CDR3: TGTGCCAGCAGTTTATCCATTCGGACAGGGGGCAATCAGCCCCAGCATTTT. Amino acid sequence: CASSLSIRTGGNQPQHF.

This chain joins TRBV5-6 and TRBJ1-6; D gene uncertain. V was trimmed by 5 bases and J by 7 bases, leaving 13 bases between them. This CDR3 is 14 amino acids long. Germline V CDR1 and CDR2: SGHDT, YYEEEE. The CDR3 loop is CASRLRPANSPLHF. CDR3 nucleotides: TGTGCCAGCAGACTGAGACCGGCAAATTCACCCCTCCACTTT.